These 10 T cell receptor beta chains were sequenced from one sample in a study of blood T cell repertoires in COVID-19. Measured with immunoSEQ multiplex PCR; TCRdb has only the in-frame clones, and not every one. The sample includes some 290,000 clones, about 88% of them seen just once. The sample taken for sequencing was peripheral blood. The origin of the receptors is a man aged 18 to 30 with active or convalescent COVID-19.

The chain combines TRBV24-1 with TRBJ2-5, with D possibly matching TRBD2 (5 bases). Trimming shortened V by 9 bases and J by 5 bases, and 9 bases separated the two germline ends. CDR3 size: 11 residues. Germline-derived CDR1 and CDR2 are KGHDR and SFDVKD. The DNA of the CDR3 is TGTGCCACCGGAGAGGGTGAGACCCAGTACTTC. Translated, it gives CATGEGETQYF.

The rearrangement links TRBV12-3 or TRBV12-4 to TRBJ1-2; 9 bases agree with TRBD1. V lost 5 bases, J lost 6 bases, and 4 bases stayed unmatched. The CDR3 has 13 residues. The CDR3 loop reads CASSHRGLDGYTF. The CDR3 DNA is TGTGCCAGCAGTCACAGGGGGCTAGATGGCTACACCTTC.

The chain employs TRBV9 and TRBJ2-1; TRBD2 aligns across 10 bases. Germline CDR1 reads SGDLS; CDR2 reads YYNGEE. With V trimmed by 7 bases and J by 10 bases, 8 bases remained unmatched. This CDR3 comprises 13 residues. CDR3: CASSLAGEGEQFF. CDR3 nucleotides: TGTGCCAGCTCTCTAGCGGGAGAAGGGGAGCAGTTCTTC.

The V call is TRBV19, the J call TRBJ2-3; 8 positions agree with TRBD2. Per germline, CDR1 LNHDA and CDR2 SQIVND (reference sequence). CDR3 length: 15 amino acids. V trimming: 3 bases; J trimming: 4 bases; junction bases outside the gene matches: 6. CDR3 nucleotides: TGTGCCAGTAGTATGAGCGGGGGAGGCGCAGATACGCAGTATTTT. Protein: CASSMSGGGADTQYF.

The gene calls are TRBV19 and TRBJ2-3, with 14 bases lining up with TRBD2. This CDR3 has 15 residues. The ends lost 5 bases at V and 5 bases at J; junction bases unmatched: 3. From germline, CDR1 is LNHDA and CDR2 SQIVND (reference sequence). This CDR3 reads CASSPGLAGVDTQYF. In DNA, the CDR3 is TGTGCCAGTAGTCCGGGACTAGCGGGAGTAGATACGCAGTATTTT. Combining the CDR3 with reference TRBV19 and TRBJ2-3 gives the whole variable domain DGGITQSPKYLFRKEGQNVTLSCEQNLNHDAMYWYRQDPGQGLRLIYYSQIVNDFQKGDIAEGYSVSREKKESFPLTVTSAQKNPTAFYLCASSPGLAGVDTQYFGPGTRLTVL.

The rearrangement joins TRBV29-1 to TRBJ1-1; TRBD1 matches at 11 bases. The CDR3 runs to 17 residues. CDR1 is SQVTM and CDR2 is ANQGSEA in the germline V gene. V trimming: 5 bases; J trimming: 5 bases; junction bases outside the gene matches: 16. This chain's CDR3 is CSVWPQGQGGVGTEAFF. CDR3 in DNA: TGCAGCGTTTGGCCGCAGGGACAGGGGGGAGTAGGAACTGAAGCTTTCTTT. The full variable domain, with the rest looked up from reference TRBV29-1 and TRBJ1-1, is SAVISQKPSRDICQRGTSLTIQCQVDSQVTMMFWYRQQPGQSLTLIATANQGSEATYESGFVIDKFPISRPNLTFSTLTVSNMSPEDSSIYLCSVWPQGQGGVGTEAFFGQGTRLTVV.

In this sample, this clone turned up a few times. This chain connects TRBV28 to TRBJ1-6, with D hard to call. Trimming pared 11 bases from V and 5 bases from J, leaving 10 bases between. The germline V gene encodes CDR1 MDHEN and CDR2 SYDVKM. The CDR3 runs 12 residues. The CDR3 protein is CAGGQNNSPLHF. In DNA, the CDR3 is TGTGCCGGCGGGCAGAATAATTCACCCCTCCACTTT.

This chain links TRBV30 with TRBJ1-3; D perhaps matches TRBD1 (6 bases). The CDR3 is 12 residues long. V was clipped by 7 bases and J by 6 bases, with 13 bases between them. CDR1 is GTSNPN and CDR2 is SVGIG in the germline V gene (reference sequence). CDR3 nucleotide sequence: TGTGCCTCCCGGGACAATGAAAACACCATATATTTT. Translating gives CASRDNENTIYF.

This chain uses TRBV30 with TRBJ2-5; 8 bases align to TRBD1. This CDR3 is 14 amino acids long. In germline, CDR1 is GTSNPN, CDR2 SVGIG (reference sequence). Trimming cost V 0 bases and J 6 bases; bases outside gene matches: 6. This CDR3 reads CAWSVQGGRKTQYF. The CDR3 DNA sequence: TGTGCCTGGAGTGTACAGGGGGGCAGGAAGACCCAGTACTTC.

The V call is TRBV10-3, the J call TRBJ1-5; D is unresolved. The germline V gene has CDR1 ENHRY and CDR2 SYGVKD. With 0 bases removed from V and 3 bases from J, the gap between germline ends came to 9 bases. The CDR3 totals 15 residues. In DNA form, the CDR3 reads TGTGCCATCAGTGAGTCGGGTCAGGCCAATCAGCCCCAGCATTTT. Its protein product is CAISESGQANQPQHF.